What follows are 22 T cell receptor beta chains derived from one specimen sequenced in a study of shared clonotypes between healthy human individuals. The naive CD8 fraction comprised CD45RO-negative cells positively selected for CCR7 and excluded terminally differentiated effector memory CD45RA+ cells. Sequencing was performed with immunoSEQ multiplex PCR; in TCRdb, only in-frame clones are kept and a portion is missing. There are roughly 1,800,000 clones in the sample; roughly 94% occur only once, and roughly 1.2% lies in the top ten. What was sequenced was naive CD8+ T cells sorted from blood. The receptor source for this set is a man aged 18 to 30 in good health.

A single count supports this clone. The chain is built from TRBV6-5 and TRBJ1-6; a weak D match, TRBD1 (5 bases). This CDR3 region has 14 residues. The V gene's germline CDR1 is MNHEY and CDR2 SVGAGI. V gave up 4 bases and J gave up 8 bases, with 12 bases separating them. The CDR3 protein is CASSFQTAYSPLHF. The CDR3 DNA follows: TGTGCCAGCAGTTTCCAGACAGCTTATTCACCCCTCCACTTT.

This chain joins TRBV7-9 and TRBJ2-2; D ambiguous. The CDR3 loop spans 12 amino acids. Germline V gene lookup returns CDR1 SEHNR and CDR2 FQNEAQ (reference sequence). V was clipped by 3 bases and J by 6 bases, with 5 bases between them. CDR3: CASSLSAGELFF. In DNA, the CDR3 is TGTGCCAGCAGCTTGTCAGCCGGGGAGCTGTTTTTT.

This clone was found once. V gene TRBV4-3 combines with J gene TRBJ2-2; 8 nucleotides line up with TRBD2. J gave up 4 bases and V 1 base, and 2 bases lay outside the gene matches. This CDR3 has 15 residues. Germline V gene data show CDR1 as LGHNA and CDR2 as YSLEER. The CDR3 bases are TGCGCCAGCAGCCAAGGTAGCGGGGCCACCGGGGAGCTGTTTTTT. Protein product: CASSQGSGATGELFF.

The rearrangement joins TRBV28 to TRBJ2-7; either TRBD1 or TRBD2 may fit D (5 bases each). V was trimmed by 3 bases and J by 1 base, leaving 16 bases between them. Germline V gives CDR1 MDHEN, CDR2 SYDVKM. This CDR3 spans 16 amino acids. This chain's CDR3 is CASSFLQGTSSYEQYF. The CDR3 DNA sequence: TGTGCCAGCAGTTTCTTGCAGGGAACTAGTTCCTACGAGCAGTACTTC. The full variable domain, with the rest looked up from reference TRBV28 and TRBJ2-7, is DVKVTQSSRYLVKRTGEKVFLECVQDMDHENMFWYRQDPGLGLRLIYFSYDVKMKEKGDIPEGYSVSREKKERFSLILESASTNQTSMYLCASSFLQGTSSYEQYFGPGTRLTVT.

The V call is TRBV4-1, the J call TRBJ1-1; D unclear. CDR1 and CDR2 from the germline V gene are MGHRA and YSYEKL. V lost 2 bases, J lost 0 bases, and 4 bases lay in between. This CDR3 is built from 13 residues. The chain's CDR3 is CASSQYVNTEAFF. In DNA form, the CDR3 reads TGCGCCAGCAGCCAATACGTGAACACTGAAGCTTTCTTT.

Note on this clone: The junction shows a germline mismatch at one end, possibly a read error. This chain connects TRBV7-9 to TRBJ2-1; 7 nucleotides agree with TRBD2. The CDR3 contains 16 residues. The germline V gene has CDR1 SEHNR and CDR2 FQNEAQ (reference sequence). The CDR3 sequence: CASNLGWGLADNEQFF. The CDR3 coding sequence is TGTGCCAGCAACTTAGGCTGGGGCCTAGCGGACAATGAGCAGTTCTTC.

The rearrangement joins TRBV27 to TRBJ2-5; TRBD2 matches 7 bases. Germline values: CDR1 MNHEY, CDR2 SMNVEV (reference sequence). J lost 7 bases, V lost 2 bases, and 7 bases had no gene match. The CDR3 has 14 residues. The CDR3 DNA reads as TGTGCCAGCAGTTTAGGCGGGAGCGGTGGGACCCAGTACTTC. It translates to CASSLGGSGGTQYF.

The chain uses TRBV5-6 and TRBJ2-2, with 9 bases fitting TRBD2. This CDR3 is 17 amino acids long. J gave up 3 bases and V 3 bases, and 9 bases lay outside the gene matches. The germline V gene encodes CDR1 SGHDT and CDR2 YYEEEE. CDR3 in DNA: TGTGCCAGCAGCTGGCTCGCGCGGGAGGGGTACACCGGGGAGCTGTTTTTT. This encodes CASSWLAREGYTGELFF.

This chain links TRBV7-8 with TRBJ2-1, with D possibly TRBD2 on 5 matching bases. Germline V CDR1 and CDR2: SGHVS, FQNEAQ. Deletions cut 5 bases from V and 9 bases from J, with 17 bases between. CDR3 length: 14 residues. In nucleotides, the CDR3 is TGTGCCAGCAGCCGGCCCGAACACCGGGGTGAGCAGTTCTTC. Its translation: CASSRPEHRGEQFF.

The chain combines TRBV7-9 with TRBJ1-1; possible D gene TRBD1, 5 bases. This CDR3 comprises 14 residues. CDR1 SEHNR and CDR2 FQNEAQ come from the germline V gene (reference sequence). The V end lost 1 base, the J end lost 6 bases, and 12 bases lay between the germline ends. DNA of the CDR3: TGTGCCAGCAGCTTAGTAGGGGTGGGCCCTGAAGCTTTCTTT. Translated: CASSLVGVGPEAFF.

The gene calls are TRBV15 and TRBJ2-1, with D maybe TRBD2 (5 bases). Germline CDR1 LNHNV, CDR2 YYDKDF (reference sequence). Trimming pared 5 bases from V and 2 bases from J, leaving 19 bases between. This CDR3 has 17 amino acids. The chain's CDR3 is CATSRGALDVAYNEQFF. In DNA form, the CDR3 reads TGTGCCACCAGCCGGGGAGCGCTAGATGTGGCCTACAATGAGCAGTTCTTC.

As for this clone: Different DNA sequences within this sample yield the same CDR3. The rearrangement joins TRBV5-4 to TRBJ1-1; D unclear. The germline gives CDR1 SGHNT, CDR2 YYREEE (reference sequence). This CDR3 is built from 12 residues. V lost 1 base, J lost 3 bases, and 4 bases lay in between. In DNA, the CDR3 is TGTGCCAGCAGCTTGCTTGACACTGAAGCTTTCTTT. Translating gives CASSLLDTEAFF.

To note about this clone: A junction boundary mismatches the germline segment, possibly from a read error. J is TRBJ2-7 and V is TRBV7-7; D is ambiguous. CDR1 is SSHAT and CDR2 is FNYEAQ in the germline V gene (reference sequence). The CDR3 runs to 15 residues. The CDR3 spells CASSLRLGSSYEQYF. CDR3 DNA sequence: TGTGCTAGCAGCTTAAGACTGGGAAGCTCCTACGAGCAGTACTTC.

The V call is TRBV11-1, the J call TRBJ2-3, with 12 bases matching TRBD2. V dropped 8 bases and J dropped 4; count of bases not matched to a gene: 13. CDR1 and CDR2 (germline): SGHAT, FQDESV (reference sequence). There are 17 residues in the CDR3. The CDR3 DNA is TGTGCCAGCTTAGAGGCGCCTAGCGGGGGGGCTGCAGATACGCAGTATTTT. Its protein is CASLEAPSGGAADTQYF.

The chain is built from TRBV7-9 and TRBJ1-1; maybe TRBD1 (6 bases). The CDR3 is 16 residues long. Trimming took off 7 bases at V and 0 bases at J, with 18 bases between the two ends. The germline V gene has CDR1 SEHNR and CDR2 FQNEAQ (reference sequence). In DNA, the CDR3 is TGTGCCAGCATCAAACAGGGCGAGTTCATGAACACTGAAGCTTTCTTT. Residues: CASIKQGEFMNTEAFF.

The chain uses TRBV7-6 and TRBJ1-1; 7 bases are shared with TRBD1. There are 14 residues in the CDR3. Germline V lookup: CDR1 SGHVS, CDR2 FNYEAQ. V trimming: 5 bases; J trimming: 0 bases; junction bases outside the gene matches: 3. CDR3 bases: TGTGCCAGCAGCGACGGACAGGTGAACACTGAAGCTTTCTTT. The encoded protein is CASSDGQVNTEAFF. Using reference TRBV7-6 and TRBJ1-1 for the parts outside the CDR3, the full variable domain is GAGVSQSPRYKVTKRGQDVALRCDPISGHVSLYWYRQALGQGPEFLTYFNYEAQQDKSGLPNDRFSAERPEGSISTLTIQRTEQRDSAMYRCASSDGQVNTEAFFGQGTRLTVV.

The chain combines TRBV19 with TRBJ1-1; possible D gene TRBD1, 6 bases. There are 14 residues in the CDR3. Between the trimmed V and J ends, which lost 3 bases and 2 bases, there was a span of 10 bases. CDR1 and CDR2 (germline): LNHDA, SQIVND (reference sequence). DNA of the CDR3: TGTGCCAGTAGTATCCCGGGGGCAAACACTGAAGCTTTCTTT. Translating it yields CASSIPGANTEAFF.

In the case of this clone: The same CDR3 arises from other DNA sequences in this sample as well. The chain couples TRBV7-6 to TRBJ2-7; D possibly corresponds to TRBD2 (6 bases). V was pared by 0 bases and J by 5 bases, with 8 bases between. The germline V gene has CDR1 SGHVS and CDR2 FNYEAQ. The CDR3 extends over 13 amino acids. CDR3 DNA sequence: TGTGCCAGCAGCTTAGCGGGGGGAAACGAGCAGTACTTC. Its translation is CASSLAGGNEQYF.

This rearrangement joins TRBV18 to TRBJ2-2; no clear D gene. Germline V gene data show CDR1 as KGHSH and CDR2 as LQKENI. This CDR3 spans 12 amino acids. Trimming took off 3 bases at V and 7 bases at J, with 6 bases between the two ends. CDR3 protein: CASSPESGELFF. DNA of the CDR3: TGTGCCAGCTCACCGGAGAGCGGGGAGCTGTTTTTT.

Here the CDR3 reads CAQSGGASGTEAFF. The CDR3 DNA is TGTGCCCAAAGTGGGGGGGCATCTGGCACTGAAGCTTTCTTT. The chain links TRBV30 to TRBJ1-1; a weak D match, TRBD1 (6 bases). V lost 8 bases and J lost 4, with 20 bases in between. Germline-derived CDR1 and CDR2 are GTSNPN and SVGIG (reference sequence). This CDR3 has 14 amino acids.

The chain combines TRBV27 with TRBJ1-2, with TRBD1 as a possible D gene (6 bases). Germline-derived CDR1 and CDR2 are MNHEY and SMNVEV (reference sequence). Trimming pared 1 base from V and 6 bases from J, leaving 15 bases between. The CDR3 covers 15 residues. In DNA, the CDR3 is TGTGCCAGCAGTTTATACTCTCAGGCAGGGGATGGCTACACCTTC. It is translated as CASSLYSQAGDGYTF.

The chain is built from TRBV10-3 and TRBJ2-7; D possibly corresponds to TRBD1 (5 bases). The CDR3 consists of 12 residues. CDR1 ENHRY and CDR2 SYGVKD come from the germline V gene. Trimming pared 6 bases from V and 5 bases from J, leaving 11 bases between. The CDR3 bases are TGTGCCATCAGCCAGGGATCGGACGAGCAGTACTTC. Translation gives CAISQGSDEQYF.